This entry lists 5 T cell receptor beta chains sequenced from one sample in a study of OX40 agonist ivuxolimab in advanced cancers. Profiled with immunoSEQ multiplex PCR; TCRdb holds only in-frame clones, not every one. The sample yields tens of thousands of clones, 90% to 95% seen once. Sequences were derived from CD4+ or CD8+ T cells sorted from blood, sampled in a trial of the OX40 agonist ivuxolimab. All receptors come from an adult with an advanced solid tumor such as melanoma, head and neck, liver or kidney cancer.

The chain couples TRBV13 to TRBJ2-7, with D hard to call. Trimming stripped 5 bases from V and 3 bases from J, with 11 bases between. Germline V CDR1 and CDR2: PRHDT, FYEKMQ (reference sequence). The CDR3 is 13 amino acids. The chain's CDR3 is CASSKGRHYEQYF. DNA of the CDR3: TGTGCCAGCAGCAAGGGTCGGCACTACGAGCAGTACTTC.

This chain joins TRBV18 and TRBJ2-1; no definite D call. V shed 3 bases and J shed 2 bases, with 20 bases lying between them. This CDR3 region has 18 residues. The germline CDR1 and CDR2 sequences are KGHSH and LQKENI. CDR3 coding DNA: TGTGCCAGCTCACCGACGACTGAAGGCGGTTTTACCTACAATGAGCAGTTCTTC. Translation gives CASSPTTEGGFTYNEQFF.

V is TRBV25-1 and J is TRBJ1-1; 8 nucleotides agree with TRBD1. Trimming at V came to 5 bases and at J to 1 base, leaving 3 bases not matched to a gene. The germline V gene has CDR1 MGHDK and CDR2 SYGVNS. The CDR3 sequence is 14 residues long. The DNA of the CDR3 is TGTGCCAGCAGTACCGGGACAGGGAACACTGAAGCTTTCTTT. It codes for CASSTGTGNTEAFF. The full variable domain, its missing parts supplied by reference TRBV25-1 and TRBJ1-1, is EADIYQTPRYLVIGTGKKITLECSQTMGHDKMYWYQQDPGMELHLIHYSYGVNSTEKGDLSSESTVSRIRTEHFPLTLESARPSHTSQYLCASSTGTGNTEAFFGQGTRLTVV.

This rearrangement joins TRBV6-5 to TRBJ2-7, with 8 bases aligning to TRBD2. V was clipped by 6 bases and J by 7 bases; unmatched bases: 8. The germline V gene encodes CDR1 MNHEY and CDR2 SVGAGI. The CDR3 covers 13 residues. CDR3 in amino acids: CASSGGLEGEQYF. The CDR3 nucleotides read TGTGCCAGCAGCGGGGGACTAGAGGGTGAGCAGTACTTC.

V gene TRBV6-1 combines with J gene TRBJ1-1; a possible D gene is TRBD1 (5 bases). V lost 6 bases and J 3 bases, leaving 11 bases between the germline ends. The CDR3 contains 13 residues. The germline V gene encodes CDR1 MNHNS and CDR2 SASEGT. The CDR3 spells CASRTAEHTEAFF. In nucleotides, the CDR3 is TGTGCCAGCAGGACAGCAGAGCACACTGAAGCTTTCTTT.